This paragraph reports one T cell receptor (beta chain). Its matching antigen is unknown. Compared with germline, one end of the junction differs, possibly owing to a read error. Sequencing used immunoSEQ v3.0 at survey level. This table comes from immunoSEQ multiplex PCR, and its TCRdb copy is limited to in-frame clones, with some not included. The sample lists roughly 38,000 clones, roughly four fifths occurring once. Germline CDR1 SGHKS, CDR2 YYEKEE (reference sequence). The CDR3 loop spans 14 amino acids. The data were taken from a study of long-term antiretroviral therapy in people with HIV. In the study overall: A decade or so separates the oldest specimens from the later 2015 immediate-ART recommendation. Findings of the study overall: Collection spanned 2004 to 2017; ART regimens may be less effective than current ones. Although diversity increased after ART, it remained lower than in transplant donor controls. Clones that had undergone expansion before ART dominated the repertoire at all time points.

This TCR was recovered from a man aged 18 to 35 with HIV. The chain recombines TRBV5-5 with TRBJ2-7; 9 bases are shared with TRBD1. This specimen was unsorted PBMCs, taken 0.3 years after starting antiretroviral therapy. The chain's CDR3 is CASNLWTGAGEQYF. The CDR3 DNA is TGTGCCAGCAACTTGTGGACAGGGGCTGGGGAGCAGTACTTC.